Here is one T cell receptor (beta chain) with its context. What it binds is unknown. The source of the sample is a study of cytomegalovirus exposure and HLA in healthy donors. Both 60 Vbeta primers and 13 Jbeta primers went into the PCR. Repertoires were generated with immunoSEQ multiplex PCR, while TCRdb's copy carries only in-frame clones and drops some. The sample yields about 180,000 clones, 75% to 85% seen once. The study, taken as a whole, reports: Researchers counted 164 TCR beta chains as cytomegalovirus-associated.

The clonotype originates from a woman in her thirties in good health and CMV-seropositive. Sequencing was carried out using PBMCs.

Written as DNA, the CDR3 is TGTGCCAGCAGCTTGCAGGTGGCCTCCTACGAGCAGTACTTC. Translated: CASSLQVASYEQYF. This rearrangement joins TRBV5-6 to TRBJ2-7; no clear D. This CDR3 has 14 residues. CDR1 and CDR2 from the germline V gene are SGHDT and YYEEEE. V lost 1 base to trimming and J lost 0 bases, with 8 bases between them.